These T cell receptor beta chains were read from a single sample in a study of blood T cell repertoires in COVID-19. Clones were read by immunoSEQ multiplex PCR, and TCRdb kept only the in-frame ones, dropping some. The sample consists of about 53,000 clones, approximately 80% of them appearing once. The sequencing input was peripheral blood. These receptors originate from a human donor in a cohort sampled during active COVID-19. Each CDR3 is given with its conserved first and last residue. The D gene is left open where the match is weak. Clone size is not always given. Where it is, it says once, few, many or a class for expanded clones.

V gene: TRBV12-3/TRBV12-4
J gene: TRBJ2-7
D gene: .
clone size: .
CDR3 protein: CASSLRGRQQYF
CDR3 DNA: TGTGCCAGCAGTTTACGAGGGAGGCAGCAGTACTTC

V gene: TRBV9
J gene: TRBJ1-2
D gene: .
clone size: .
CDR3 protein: CASSVEAGVGYTF
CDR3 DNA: TGTGCCAGCAGCGTAGAGGCAGGGGTAGGCTACACCTTC

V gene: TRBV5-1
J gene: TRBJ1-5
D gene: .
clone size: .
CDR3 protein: CASSLGFGQPQHF
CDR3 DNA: TGCGCCAGCAGCTTGGGGTTCGGTCAGCCCCAGCATTTT

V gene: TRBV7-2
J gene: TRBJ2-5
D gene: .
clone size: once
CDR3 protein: CASSLTWGGRETQYF
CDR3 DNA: TGTGCCAGCAGCCTTACGTGGGGCGGTCGTGAGACCCAGTACTTC

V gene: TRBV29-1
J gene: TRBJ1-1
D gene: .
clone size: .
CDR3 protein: CSVARRMMNTEAFF
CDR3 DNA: TGCAGCGTAGCCCGGCGGATGATGAACACTGAAGCTTTCTTT

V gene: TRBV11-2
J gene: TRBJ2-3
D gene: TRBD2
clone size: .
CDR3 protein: CASSGTSASDTQYF
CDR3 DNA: TGTGCCAGCAGCGGGACTAGCGCCTCCGATACGCAGTATTTT

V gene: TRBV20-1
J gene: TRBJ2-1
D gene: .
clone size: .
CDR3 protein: CSASAELVYNEQFF
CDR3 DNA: TGCAGTGCTAGTGCGGAGCTAGTCTACAATGAGCAGTTCTTC

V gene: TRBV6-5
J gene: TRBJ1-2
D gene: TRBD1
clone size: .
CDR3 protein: CASSRDGQGLYGYTF
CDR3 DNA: TGTGCCAGCAGCCGCGATGGACAGGGGCTATATGGCTACACCTTC

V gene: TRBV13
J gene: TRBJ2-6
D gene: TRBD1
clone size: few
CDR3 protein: CASSPATGAGANVLTF
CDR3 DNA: TGTGCCAGCAGCCCGGCTACAGGGGCCGGGGCCAACGTCCTGACTTTC

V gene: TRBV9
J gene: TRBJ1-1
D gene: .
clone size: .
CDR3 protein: CASSVSNRPNTEAFF
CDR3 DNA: TGTGCCAGCAGCGTTTCTAACAGACCGAACACTGAAGCTTTCTTT

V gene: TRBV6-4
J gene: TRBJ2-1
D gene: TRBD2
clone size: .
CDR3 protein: CASSWASGSSHNEQFF
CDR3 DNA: TGTGCCAGCTCCTGGGCTAGCGGGAGTTCCCACAATGAGCAGTTCTTC

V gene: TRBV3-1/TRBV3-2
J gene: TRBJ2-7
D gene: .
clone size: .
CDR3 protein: CASSQVRSGFRGVEQYF
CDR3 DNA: TGTGCCAGCAGCCAAGTAAGGTCGGGATTCAGGGGTGTCGAGCAGTACTTC

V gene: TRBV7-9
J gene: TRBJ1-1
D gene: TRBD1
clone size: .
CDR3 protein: CASSRTQGAGGEAFF
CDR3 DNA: TGTGCCAGCAGCAGAACGCAGGGGGCCGGCGGGGAAGCTTTCTTT

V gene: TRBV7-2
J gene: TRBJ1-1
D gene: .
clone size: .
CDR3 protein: CASSRGGVNTEAFF
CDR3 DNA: TGTGCCAGCAGCCGGGGGGGAGTGAACACTGAAGCTTTCTTT

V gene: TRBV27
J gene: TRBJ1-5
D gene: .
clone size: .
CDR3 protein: CASSFQGFSNQPQHF
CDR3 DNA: TGTGCCAGCAGTTTTCAGGGGTTCAGCAATCAGCCCCAGCATTTT

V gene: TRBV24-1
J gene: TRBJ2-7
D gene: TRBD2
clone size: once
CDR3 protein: CATSAATSGSADEQYF
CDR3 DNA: TGTGCCACCAGTGCTGCCACTAGCGGGAGTGCCGACGAGCAGTACTTC

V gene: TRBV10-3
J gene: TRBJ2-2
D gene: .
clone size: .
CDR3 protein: CAISDPDTGELFF
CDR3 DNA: TGTGCCATCAGTGATCCGGACACCGGGGAGCTGTTTTTT

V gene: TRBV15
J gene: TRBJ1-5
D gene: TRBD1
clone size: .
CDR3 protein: CATSSSTGISNQPQHF
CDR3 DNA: TGTGCCACCAGCAGCTCGACAGGGATAAGCAATCAGCCCCAGCATTTT

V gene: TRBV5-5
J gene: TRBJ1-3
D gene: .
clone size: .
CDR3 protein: CASSAGPRNGNTIYF
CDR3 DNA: TGTGCCAGCAGTGCGGGGCCGAGGAATGGAAACACCATATATTTT

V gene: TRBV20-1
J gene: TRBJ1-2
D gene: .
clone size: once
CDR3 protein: CSASVHSQTVSF
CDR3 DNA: TGCAGTGCTAGTGTGCATTCTCAGACAGTAAGCTTC

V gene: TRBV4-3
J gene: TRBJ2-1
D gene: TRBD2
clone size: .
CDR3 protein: CASSQDPRDYNNEQFF
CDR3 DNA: TGCGCCAGCAGCCAAGATCCACGGGACTACAACAATGAGCAGTTCTTC

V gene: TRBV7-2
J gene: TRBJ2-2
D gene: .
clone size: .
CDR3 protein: CASSLVRTNTGELFF
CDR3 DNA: TGTGCCAGCAGCTTAGTGCGTACGAACACCGGGGAGCTGTTTTTT

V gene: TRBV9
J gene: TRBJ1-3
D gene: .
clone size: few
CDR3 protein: CASSPPGMGGNTIYF
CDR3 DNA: TGTGCCAGCAGCCCACCAGGGATGGGTGGAAACACCATATATTTT

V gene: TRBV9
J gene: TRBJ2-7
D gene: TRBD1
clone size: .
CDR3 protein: CASGRGTGPYEQYF
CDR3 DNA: TGTGCCAGCGGAAGGGGGACAGGGCCCTACGAGCAGTACTTC

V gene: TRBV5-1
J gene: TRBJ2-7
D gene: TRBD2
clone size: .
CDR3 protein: CASSLFTRGGPSYEQYF
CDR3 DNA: TGCGCCAGCAGCTTGTTTACGCGGGGGGGCCCGTCCTACGAGCAGTACTTC

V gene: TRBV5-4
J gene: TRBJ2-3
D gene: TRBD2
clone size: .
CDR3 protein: CASSFLTSGGTDTQYF
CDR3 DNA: TGTGCCAGCAGCTTCCTGACTAGCGGGGGCACAGATACGCAGTATTTT

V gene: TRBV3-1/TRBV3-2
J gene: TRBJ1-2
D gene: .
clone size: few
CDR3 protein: CASSQRGVEGGYTF
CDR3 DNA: TGTGCCAGCAGCCAAAGAGGGGTGGAGGGTGGCTACACCTTC

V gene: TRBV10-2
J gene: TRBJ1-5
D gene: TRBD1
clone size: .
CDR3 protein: CASRTGGSNQPQHF
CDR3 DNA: TGCGCCAGCAGAACAGGGGGTAGCAATCAGCCCCAGCATTTT

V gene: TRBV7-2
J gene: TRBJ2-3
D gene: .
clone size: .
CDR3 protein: CASSRRPDTQYF
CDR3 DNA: TGTGCCAGCAGCAGGAGACCGGATACGCAGTATTTT

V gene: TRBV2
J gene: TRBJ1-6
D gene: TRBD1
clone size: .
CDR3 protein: CASSEVEGQGLTGSSPLHF
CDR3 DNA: TGTGCCAGCAGTGAGGTGGAGGGACAGGGGCTTACAGGGTCCTCACCCCTCCACTTT

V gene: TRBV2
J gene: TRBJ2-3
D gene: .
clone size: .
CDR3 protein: CASRLQGWSTDTQYF
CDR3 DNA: TGTGCCAGCAGACTCCAGGGTTGGAGCACAGATACGCAGTATTTT

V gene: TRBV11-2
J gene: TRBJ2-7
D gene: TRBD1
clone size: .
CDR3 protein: CASSGQGASEQYF
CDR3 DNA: TGTGCCAGCAGCGGGCAGGGGGCTAGCGAGCAGTACTTC

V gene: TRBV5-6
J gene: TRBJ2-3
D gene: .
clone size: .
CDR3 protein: CASSMVELSSTDTQYF
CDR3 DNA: TGTGCCAGCAGCATGGTTGAGCTATCTAGCACAGATACGCAGTATTTT

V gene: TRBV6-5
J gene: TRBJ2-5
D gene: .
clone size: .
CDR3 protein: CASSFLAPNQETQYF
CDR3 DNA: TGTGCCAGCAGTTTTCTAGCGCCCAACCAAGAGACCCAGTACTTC

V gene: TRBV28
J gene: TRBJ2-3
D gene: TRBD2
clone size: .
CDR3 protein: CASRGASGGNADTQYF
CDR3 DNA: TGTGCCAGCAGAGGGGCTAGCGGGGGAAACGCAGATACGCAGTATTTT

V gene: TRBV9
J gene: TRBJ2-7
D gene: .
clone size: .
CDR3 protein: CASSPAGPYEQYF
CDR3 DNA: TGTGCCAGCAGCCCTGCAGGCCCCTACGAGCAGTACTTC

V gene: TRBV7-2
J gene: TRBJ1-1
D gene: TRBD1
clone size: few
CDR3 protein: CASSGTVNTEAFF
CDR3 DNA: TGTGCCAGCAGCGGGACAGTAAACACTGAAGCTTTCTTT

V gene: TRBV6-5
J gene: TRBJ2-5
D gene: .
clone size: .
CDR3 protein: CASSNLRETQYF
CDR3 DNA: TGTGCCAGCAGTAACCTCAGGGAGACCCAGTACTTC

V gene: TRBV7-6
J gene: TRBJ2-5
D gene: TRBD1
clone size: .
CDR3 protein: CASSLGFRGQEETQYF
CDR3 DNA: TGTGCCAGCAGCTTAGGTTTCAGGGGGCAGGAAGAGACCCAGTACTTC

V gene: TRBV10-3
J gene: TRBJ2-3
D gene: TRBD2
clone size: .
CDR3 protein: CAISQGLASVSDTQYF
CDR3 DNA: TGTGCCATCAGCCAAGGACTAGCGAGTGTGTCAGATACGCAGTATTTT

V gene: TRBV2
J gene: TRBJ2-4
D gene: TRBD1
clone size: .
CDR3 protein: CAIQGTQGAKNIQYF
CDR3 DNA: TGTGCTATACAGGGGACCCAGGGAGCCAAAAACATTCAGTACTTC

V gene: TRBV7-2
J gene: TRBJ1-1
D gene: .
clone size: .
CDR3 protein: CASSLGRQIFEAFF
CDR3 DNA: TGTGCCAGCAGCTTAGGGAGACAGATCTTTGAAGCTTTCTTT

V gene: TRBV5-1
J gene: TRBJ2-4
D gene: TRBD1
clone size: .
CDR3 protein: CASSSLGDRGNIQYF
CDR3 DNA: TGCGCCAGCAGCTCTCTAGGGGACAGGGGCAACATTCAGTACTTC

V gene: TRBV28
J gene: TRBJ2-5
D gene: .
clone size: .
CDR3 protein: CASREPTGPKETQYF
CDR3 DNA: TGTGCCAGCAGGGAGCCGACAGGACCGAAAGAGACCCAGTACTTC

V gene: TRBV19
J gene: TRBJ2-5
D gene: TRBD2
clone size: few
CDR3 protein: CASSRTSGGSRETQYF
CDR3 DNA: TGTGCCAGTAGTAGGACTAGCGGGGGTTCTCGGGAGACCCAGTACTTC

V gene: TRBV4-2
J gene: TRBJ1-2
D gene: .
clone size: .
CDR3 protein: CASSQDQQGWAYGYTF
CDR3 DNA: TGTGCCAGCAGCCAAGATCAACAGGGATGGGCCTATGGCTACACCTTC

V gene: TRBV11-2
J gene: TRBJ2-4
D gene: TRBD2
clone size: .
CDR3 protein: CASAGAKNIQYF
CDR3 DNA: TGTGCATCAGCGGGGGCCAAAAACATTCAGTACTTC

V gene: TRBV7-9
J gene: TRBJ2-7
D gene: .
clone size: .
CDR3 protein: CASSDDRFGYEQYF
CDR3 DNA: TGTGCCAGCAGCGACGACAGGTTTGGATACGAGCAGTACTTC

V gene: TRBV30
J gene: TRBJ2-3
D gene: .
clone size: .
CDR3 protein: CAWTGDLDTDTQYF
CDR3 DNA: TGTGCCTGGACCGGGGACTTAGACACAGATACGCAGTATTTT